These 27 T cell receptor beta chains came from one sample sequenced in a study of monozygotic twins with inflammatory bowel disease. TCRdb reprocessed the 5' RACE reads and keeps a single row for each CDR3 protein, giving no DNA. The sample includes about 160,000 distinct CDR3 sequences. Sequenced sample: blood. Receptor source: a human donor with ulcerative colitis or Crohn's disease, or a healthy co-twin of an affected twin (not recorded which).

The chain has TRBV12-3 or TRBV12-4 and TRBJ1-1; without DNA, the TCRdb call of TRBD1 cannot be checked. This CDR3 has 12 residues. CDR3 loop: CASSPGRAEAFF.

The rearrangement joins TRBV6-2 or TRBV6-3 to TRBJ2-7; TCRdb's assignment of TRBD1 cannot be checked, as there is no DNA. Germline V gives CDR1 MNHEY, CDR2 SVGEGT. CDR3 length equals 14 residues. CDR3 amino acids: CASSWDEQTYEQYF.

The chain employs TRBV27 and TRBJ2-7; TCRdb calls TRBD2, which cannot be checked without DNA. The CDR3 covers 13 residues. Germline CDR1 reads MNHEY; CDR2 reads SMNVEV (reference sequence). The CDR3 reads CASALAEIYEQYF.

This chain joins TRBV6-1 and TRBJ1-1. Germline-derived CDR1 and CDR2 are MNHNS and SASEGT. This CDR3 spans 14 amino acids. CDR3 sequence reads: CASSELLRNTEAFF.

The chain combines TRBV19 with TRBJ1-5. This CDR3 has 13 residues. CDR1 LNHDA and CDR2 SQIVND come from the germline V gene (reference sequence). The CDR3 protein is CASSMEGVGPQHF.

J is TRBJ2-1 and V is TRBV19; TCRdb lists TRBD1, though no DNA is available to test this call. The CDR3 runs to 17 residues. CDR1 LNHDA and CDR2 SQIVND come from the germline V gene (reference sequence). The CDR3 is CASSIDHGGASYNEQFF.

V and J are TRBV5-6 and TRBJ1-2. The CDR3 runs 16 residues. Germline V gene sequence: CDR1 SGHDT, CDR2 YYEEEE. CDR3 residues: CASSLLYAGGVYGYTF.

The chain combines TRBV20-1 with TRBJ2-5; without DNA, the TCRdb call of TRBD1 cannot be checked. Per the germline V gene, CDR1 is DFQATT and CDR2 is SNEGSKA (reference sequence). This CDR3 is built from 13 residues. CDR3: CSAPMGGWETQYF.

This rearrangement joins TRBV7-2 to TRBJ2-1; the TRBD1 assignment by TCRdb is unverifiable without DNA. Germline assignment: CDR1 SGHTA and CDR2 FQGNSA. This CDR3 contains 17 residues. The CDR3 spells CASSPHPGQSSYNEQFF.

This rearrangement joins TRBV7-9 to TRBJ2-2; absent DNA, TCRdb's TRBD1 call cannot be checked. Germline V CDR1 and CDR2: SEHNR, FQNEAQ (reference sequence). CDR3 length equals 15 residues. CDR3 loop: CASSIPGTGTGELFF.

This chain connects TRBV20-1 to TRBJ1-1. Germline-derived CDR1 and CDR2 are DFQATT and SNEGSKA (reference sequence). This CDR3 is 13 amino acids long. CDR3 amino acids: CSARVGESTEAFF.

The genes are TRBV4-2 and TRBJ1-2; TCRdb indicates TRBD1, and absent DNA this call remains unverified. This CDR3 has 15 residues. CDR1 and CDR2 from the germline V gene are LGHNA and YNFKEQ. The CDR3 region is CASSQETGGAYGYTF.

Considering frequency, this clonotype is medium-sized. The V gene is TRBV15, the J gene TRBJ2-5; TCRdb names TRBD2, which stays unverified in the absence of DNA. CDR3 length equals 15 residues. Germline V CDR1 and CDR2: LNHNV, YYDKDF (reference sequence). The CDR3 sequence: CATALGRGDQETQYF. Full variable domain (rest looked up from reference TRBV15 and TRBJ2-5): DAMVIQNPRYQVTQFGKPVTLSCSQTLNHNVMYWYQQKSSQAPKLLFHYYDKDFNNEADTPDNFQSRRPNTSFCFLDIRSPGLGDTAMYLCATALGRGDQETQYFGPGTRLLVL.

V and J are TRBV29-1 and TRBJ1-6; TCRdb names TRBD1, which stays unverified in the absence of DNA. Germline CDR1 and CDR2: SQVTM and ANQGSEA. This CDR3 has 13 residues. CDR3 loop: CSVEGVPGSPLHF.

The chain joins TRBV3-1 to TRBJ2-1. From germline, CDR1 is LGHDT and CDR2 YNNKEL (reference sequence). This CDR3 has 14 residues. The CDR3 is CASSQGSTYNEQFF.

This chain connects TRBV20-1 to TRBJ2-3; TCRdb's D call, TRBD2, is unchecked because there is no DNA. The germline V gene has CDR1 DFQATT and CDR2 SNEGSKA (reference sequence). There are 19 residues in the CDR3. The CDR3 spells CSARDRSLLAGGRRDTQYF.

V usage is TRBV29-1 and J usage is TRBJ2-1; there is no DNA to check the TCRdb D call of TRBD2. CDR1 and CDR2 (germline): SQVTM, ANQGSEA. CDR3 length: 15 residues. CDR3 residues: CSVEDIGTRRSEQFF.

The chain is built from TRBV20-1 and TRBJ2-7; TCRdb designates TRBD2, a call that cannot be tested without DNA. This CDR3 has 14 amino acids. Germline CDR1 reads DFQATT; CDR2 reads SNEGSKA (reference sequence). CDR3 loop: CSAREAGSSYEQYF.

The CDR3 sequence is CASTFGGLNTEAFF. The genes are TRBV12-3 or TRBV12-4 and TRBJ1-1; TCRdb's D gene call, TRBD1, goes unchecked for lack of DNA. CDR3 length equals 14 residues.

The gene calls are TRBV19 and TRBJ2-1; TCRdb lists TRBD2, though no DNA is available to test this call. Germline loops: CDR1 LNHDA, CDR2 SQIVND (reference sequence). The CDR3 spans 15 residues. This CDR3 reads CASSKKTSGGDEQFF.

CDR3 sequence: CSAPRQGSPLHF. This chain joins TRBV20-1 and TRBJ1-6; the D call from TCRdb, TRBD1, cannot be confirmed without DNA. From germline, CDR1 is DFQATT and CDR2 SNEGSKA (reference sequence). The CDR3 runs to 12 residues.

The rearrangement uses TRBV7-2 and TRBJ2-3. This CDR3 contains 14 residues. The germline V gene has CDR1 SGHTA and CDR2 FQGNSA. CDR3 in amino acids: CASSQIRGTDTQYF.

The rearrangement links TRBV6-6 to TRBJ1-1. Germline-derived CDR1 and CDR2 are MNHNY and SVGAGI (reference sequence). The CDR3 is made up of 13 amino acids. The CDR3 reads CASSYSAGTEAFF.

V and J are TRBV5-1 and TRBJ2-1; TCRdb's assignment of TRBD2 cannot be checked, as there is no DNA. Germline V gene lookup returns CDR1 SGHRS and CDR2 YFSETQ. The CDR3 contains 17 residues. The CDR3 sequence is CASSSSPGLAGINEQFF.

The V and J genes are TRBV20-1 and TRBJ2-2; lacking DNA, the TRBD2 call made by TCRdb goes unchecked. The germline V gene encodes CDR1 DFQATT and CDR2 SNEGSKA (reference sequence). The CDR3 sequence is 14 residues long. The CDR3 spells CSAQGLSNTGELFF.

V gene TRBV2 combines with J gene TRBJ1-5. Germline assignment: CDR1 SNHLY and CDR2 FYNNEI. CDR3 size: 13 residues. Here the CDR3 reads CASSVAGDQPQHF.

The rearrangement joins TRBV20-1 to TRBJ2-5. Germline CDR1 DFQATT, CDR2 SNEGSKA (reference sequence). The CDR3 contains 17 residues. Here the CDR3 reads CSALGQSVPRVQETQYF.